This T cell receptor (beta chain) was profiled in a study of T cells in Graves' hyperthyroidism and ophthalmopathy. Germline lookup yields CDR1 MDHEN and CDR2 SYDVKM. After removal of 7 bases from V and 7 bases from J, the junction contained 3 bases not matched to a gene. The CDR3 is 12 residues long. Authors of the study amplified TCR beta CDR3 regions from RNA transcripts. During a first-round RT-PCR of the TCR CDR3, the HTBI primer set was used. MiXCR, run by TCRdb on the multiplex PCR reads, gives a single entry per CDR3 protein. The sample yields approximately 710,000 distinct CDR3 sequences, roughly 17% seen once. It was uncontrolled infection, other autoimmune disease, pregnancy or lactation that excluded patients.

The rearrangement joins TRBV28 to TRBJ1-4; 7 bases agree with TRBD1. This receptor was obtained from a man aged 45-65 years with Graves' hyperthyroidism. Sequenced material: blood. The CDR3: CASTRGVEKLFF. The CDR3 bases are TGTGCCAGCACCAGGGGGGTTGAAAAACTGTTTTTT. Full variable domain (missing parts from reference TRBV28 and TRBJ1-4): DVKVTQSSRYLVKRTGEKVFLECVQDMDHENMFWYRQDPGLGLRLIYFSYDVKMKEKGDIPEGYSVSREKKERFSLILESASTNQTSMYLCASTRGVEKLFFGSGTQLSVL.